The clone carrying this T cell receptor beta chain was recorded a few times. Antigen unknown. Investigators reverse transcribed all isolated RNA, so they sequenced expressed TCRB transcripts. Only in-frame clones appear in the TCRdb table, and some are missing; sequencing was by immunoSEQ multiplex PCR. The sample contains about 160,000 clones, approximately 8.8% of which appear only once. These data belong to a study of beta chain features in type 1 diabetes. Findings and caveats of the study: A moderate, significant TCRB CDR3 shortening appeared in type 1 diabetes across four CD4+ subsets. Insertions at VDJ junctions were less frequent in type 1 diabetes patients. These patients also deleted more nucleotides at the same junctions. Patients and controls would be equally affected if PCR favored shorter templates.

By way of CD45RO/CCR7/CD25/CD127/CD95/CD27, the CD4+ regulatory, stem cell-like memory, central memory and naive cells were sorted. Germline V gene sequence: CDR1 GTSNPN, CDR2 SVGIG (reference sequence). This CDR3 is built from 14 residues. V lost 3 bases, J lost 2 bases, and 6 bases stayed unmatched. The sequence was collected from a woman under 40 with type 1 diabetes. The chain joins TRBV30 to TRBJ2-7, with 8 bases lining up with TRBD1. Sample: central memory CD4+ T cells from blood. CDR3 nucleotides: TGTGCCTGGAGGACCGACAGGGGAGCCTACGAGCAGTACTTC. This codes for CAWRTDRGAYEQYF.